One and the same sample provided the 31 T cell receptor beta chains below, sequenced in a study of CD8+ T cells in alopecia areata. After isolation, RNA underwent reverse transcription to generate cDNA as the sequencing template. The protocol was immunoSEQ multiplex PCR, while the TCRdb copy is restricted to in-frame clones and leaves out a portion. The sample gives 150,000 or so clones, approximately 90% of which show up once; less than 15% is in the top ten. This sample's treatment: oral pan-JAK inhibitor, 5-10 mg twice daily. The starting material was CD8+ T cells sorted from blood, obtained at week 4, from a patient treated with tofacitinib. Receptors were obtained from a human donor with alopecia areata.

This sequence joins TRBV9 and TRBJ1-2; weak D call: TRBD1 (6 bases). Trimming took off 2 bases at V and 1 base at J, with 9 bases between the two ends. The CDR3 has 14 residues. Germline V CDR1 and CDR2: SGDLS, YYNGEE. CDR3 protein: CASSVDRINYGYTF. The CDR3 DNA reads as TGTGCCAGCAGCGTCGACAGGATTAACTATGGCTACACCTTC.

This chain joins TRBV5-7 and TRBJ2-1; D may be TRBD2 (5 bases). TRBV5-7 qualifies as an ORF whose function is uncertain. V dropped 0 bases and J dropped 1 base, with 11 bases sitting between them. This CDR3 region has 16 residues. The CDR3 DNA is TGTGCCAGCAGCTTGGAGGCGGGCCCGTCCTACAATGAGCAGTTCTTC. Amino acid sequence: CASSLEAGPSYNEQFF.

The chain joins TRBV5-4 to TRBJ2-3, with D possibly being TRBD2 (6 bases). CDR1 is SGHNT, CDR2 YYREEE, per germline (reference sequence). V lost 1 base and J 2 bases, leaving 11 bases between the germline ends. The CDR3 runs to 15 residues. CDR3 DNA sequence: TGTGCCAGCAGCTTGTGGCGGGGCGACACAGATACGCAGTATTTT. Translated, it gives CASSLWRGDTDTQYF.

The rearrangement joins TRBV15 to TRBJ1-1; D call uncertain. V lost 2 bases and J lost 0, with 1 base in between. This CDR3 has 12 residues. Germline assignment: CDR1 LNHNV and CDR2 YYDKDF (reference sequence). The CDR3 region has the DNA TGTGCCACCAGCAGATTGAACACTGAAGCTTTCTTT. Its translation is CATSRLNTEAFF.

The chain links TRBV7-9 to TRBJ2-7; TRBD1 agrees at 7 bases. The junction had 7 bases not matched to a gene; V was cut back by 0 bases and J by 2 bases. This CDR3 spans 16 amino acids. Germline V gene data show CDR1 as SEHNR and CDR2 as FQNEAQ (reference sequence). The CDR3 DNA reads TGTGCCAGCAGCTTAGCTTACGGGACAGAAACCTACGAGCAGTACTTC. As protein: CASSLAYGTETYEQYF.

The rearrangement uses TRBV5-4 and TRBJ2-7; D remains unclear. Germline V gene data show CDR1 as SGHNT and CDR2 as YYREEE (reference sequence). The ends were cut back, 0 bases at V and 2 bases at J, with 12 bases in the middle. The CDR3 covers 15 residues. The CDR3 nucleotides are TGTGCCAGCAGCTTGGACGCCAGCTACACCTACGAGCAGTACTTC. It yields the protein CASSLDASYTYEQYF.

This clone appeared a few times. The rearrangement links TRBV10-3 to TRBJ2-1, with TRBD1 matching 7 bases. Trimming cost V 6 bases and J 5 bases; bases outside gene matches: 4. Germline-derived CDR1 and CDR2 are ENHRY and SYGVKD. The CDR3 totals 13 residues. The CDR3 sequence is CAISGDSDNEQFF. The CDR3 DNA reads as TGTGCCATCAGCGGGGACAGTGACAATGAGCAGTTCTTC.

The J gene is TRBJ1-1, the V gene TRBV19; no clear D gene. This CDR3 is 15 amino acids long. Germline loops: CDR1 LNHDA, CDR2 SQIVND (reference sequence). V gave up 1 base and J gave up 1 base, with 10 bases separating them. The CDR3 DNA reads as TGTGCCAGTAGTATAGGCTTCCCTCCGAACACTGAAGCTTTCTTT. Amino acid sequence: CASSIGFPPNTEAFF.

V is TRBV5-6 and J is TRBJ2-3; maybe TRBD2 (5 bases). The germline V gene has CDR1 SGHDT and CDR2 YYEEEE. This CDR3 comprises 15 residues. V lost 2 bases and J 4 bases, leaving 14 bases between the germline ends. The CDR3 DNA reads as TGTGCCAGCAGCTTCAAGGCGGGCTGGCCAGATACGCAGTATTTT. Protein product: CASSFKAGWPDTQYF.

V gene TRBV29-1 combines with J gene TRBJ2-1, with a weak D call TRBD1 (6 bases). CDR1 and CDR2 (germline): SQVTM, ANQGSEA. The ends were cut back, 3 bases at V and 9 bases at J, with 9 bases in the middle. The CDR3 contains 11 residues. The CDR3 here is CSVDSGVEQFF. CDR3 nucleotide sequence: TGCAGCGTTGATTCAGGGGTTGAGCAGTTCTTC.

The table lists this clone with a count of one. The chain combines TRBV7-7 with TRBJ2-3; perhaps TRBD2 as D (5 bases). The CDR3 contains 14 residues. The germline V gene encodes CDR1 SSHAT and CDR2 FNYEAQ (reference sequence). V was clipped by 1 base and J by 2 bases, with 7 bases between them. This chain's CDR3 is CASSLGGDTDTQYF. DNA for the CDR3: TGTGCCAGCAGCTTAGGGGGAGACACAGATACGCAGTATTTT.

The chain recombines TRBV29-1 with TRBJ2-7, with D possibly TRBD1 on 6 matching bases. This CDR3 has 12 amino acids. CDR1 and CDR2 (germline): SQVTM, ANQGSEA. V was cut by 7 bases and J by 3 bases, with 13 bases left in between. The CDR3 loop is CSAQDSYYEQYF. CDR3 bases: TGCAGCGCCCAGGACAGCTACTACGAGCAGTACTTC.

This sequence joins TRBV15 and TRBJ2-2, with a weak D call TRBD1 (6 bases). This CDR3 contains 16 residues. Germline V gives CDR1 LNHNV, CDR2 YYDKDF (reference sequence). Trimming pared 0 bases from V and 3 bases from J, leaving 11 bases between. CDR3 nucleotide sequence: TGTGCCACCAGCAGAGAAATATGGACAGACACCGGGGAGCTGTTTTTT. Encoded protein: CATSREIWTDTGELFF.

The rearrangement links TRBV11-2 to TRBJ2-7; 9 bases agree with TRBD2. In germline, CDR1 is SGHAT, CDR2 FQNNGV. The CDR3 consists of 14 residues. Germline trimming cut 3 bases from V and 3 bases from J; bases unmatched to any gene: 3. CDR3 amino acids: CASSFGAGGYEQYF. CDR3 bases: TGTGCCAGCAGCTTCGGAGCGGGGGGCTACGAGCAGTACTTC.

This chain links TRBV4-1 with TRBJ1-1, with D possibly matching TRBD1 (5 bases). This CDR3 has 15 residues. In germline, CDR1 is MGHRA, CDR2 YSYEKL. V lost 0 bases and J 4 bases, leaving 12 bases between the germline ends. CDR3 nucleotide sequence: TGCGCCAGCAGCCAAGATATCGGGGGAGGCACTGAAGCTTTCTTT. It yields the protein CASSQDIGGGTEAFF.

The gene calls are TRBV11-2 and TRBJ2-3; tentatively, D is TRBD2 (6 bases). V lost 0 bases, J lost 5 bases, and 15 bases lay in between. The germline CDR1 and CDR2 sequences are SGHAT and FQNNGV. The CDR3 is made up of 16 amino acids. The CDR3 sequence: CASSLEGDSRGDTQYF. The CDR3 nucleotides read TGTGCCAGCAGCTTAGAAGGGGACTCTCGGGGAGATACGCAGTATTTT.

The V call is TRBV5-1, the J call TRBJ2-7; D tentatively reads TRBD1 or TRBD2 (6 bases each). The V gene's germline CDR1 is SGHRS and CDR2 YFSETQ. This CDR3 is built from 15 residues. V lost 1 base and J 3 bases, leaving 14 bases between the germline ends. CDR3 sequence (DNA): TGCGCCAGCAGCTTGAGCCGAGGGGGGCTCTACGAGCAGTACTTC. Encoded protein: CASSLSRGGLYEQYF.

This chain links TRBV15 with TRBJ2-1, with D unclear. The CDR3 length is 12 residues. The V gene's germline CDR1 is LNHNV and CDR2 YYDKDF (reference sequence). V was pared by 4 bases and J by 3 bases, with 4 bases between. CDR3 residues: CATSTGYNEQFF. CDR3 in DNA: TGTGCCACCAGCACAGGCTACAATGAGCAGTTCTTC.

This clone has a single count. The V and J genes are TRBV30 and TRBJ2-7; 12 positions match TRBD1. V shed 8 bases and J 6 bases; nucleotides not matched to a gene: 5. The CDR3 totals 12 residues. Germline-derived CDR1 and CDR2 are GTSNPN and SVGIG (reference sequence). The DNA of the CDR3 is TGTGCCCAGGGACAGGGGGCCGTCGAGCAGTACTTC. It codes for CAQGQGAVEQYF.

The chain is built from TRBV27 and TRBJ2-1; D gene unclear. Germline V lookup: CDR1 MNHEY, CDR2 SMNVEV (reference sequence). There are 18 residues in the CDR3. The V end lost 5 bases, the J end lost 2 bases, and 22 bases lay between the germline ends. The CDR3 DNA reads TGTGCCAGCAGTCCAAAAGGGCCTCTATTCCAAACCTACAATGAGCAGTTCTTC. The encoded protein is CASSPKGPLFQTYNEQFF.

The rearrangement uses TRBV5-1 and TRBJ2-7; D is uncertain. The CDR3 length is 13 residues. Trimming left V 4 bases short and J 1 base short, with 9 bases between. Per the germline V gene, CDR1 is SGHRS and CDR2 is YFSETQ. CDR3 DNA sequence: TGCGCCAGCAGCGGCAGTGAGTCCTACGAGCAGTACTTC. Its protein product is CASSGSESYEQYF.

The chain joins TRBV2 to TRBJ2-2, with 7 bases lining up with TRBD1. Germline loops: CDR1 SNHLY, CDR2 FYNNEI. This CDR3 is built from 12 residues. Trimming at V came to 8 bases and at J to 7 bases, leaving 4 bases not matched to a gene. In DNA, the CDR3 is TGTGCCAGCGAAGGGGGCGTCGGGGAGCTGTTTTTT. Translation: CASEGGVGELFF.

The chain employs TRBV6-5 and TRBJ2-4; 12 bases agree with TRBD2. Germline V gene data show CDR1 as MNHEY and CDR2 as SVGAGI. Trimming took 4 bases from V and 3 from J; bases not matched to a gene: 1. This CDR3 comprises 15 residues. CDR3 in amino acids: CASSWGLAGKNIQYF. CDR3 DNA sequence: TGTGCCAGCAGTTGGGGACTAGCGGGCAAAAACATTCAGTACTTC.

The CDR3 is CASTSTSRDRFFSPETQYF. Written as DNA, the CDR3 is TGCGCCAGCACTTCCACAAGCCGGGACAGGTTTTTTTCTCCGGAGACCCAGTACTTC. This chain joins TRBV5-1 and TRBJ2-5, with 8 bases aligning to TRBD1. The V gene end was trimmed by 6 bases and the J gene end by 5 bases; junction bases not matched to a gene: 24. The CDR3 covers 19 residues. CDR1 is SGHRS and CDR2 is YFSETQ in the germline V gene.

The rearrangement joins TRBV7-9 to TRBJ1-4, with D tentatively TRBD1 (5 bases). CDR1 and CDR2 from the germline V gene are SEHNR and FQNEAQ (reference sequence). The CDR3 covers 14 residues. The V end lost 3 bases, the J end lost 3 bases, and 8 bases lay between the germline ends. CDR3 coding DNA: TGTGCCAGCAGCTTGGGGGAAGCTAATGAAAAACTGTTTTTT. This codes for CASSLGEANEKLFF.

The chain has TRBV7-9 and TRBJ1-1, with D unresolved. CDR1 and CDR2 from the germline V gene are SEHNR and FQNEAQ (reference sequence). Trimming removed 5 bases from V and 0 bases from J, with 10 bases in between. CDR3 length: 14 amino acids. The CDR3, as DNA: TGTGCCAGCAGCCCGGCGGGGATGAACACTGAAGCTTTCTTT. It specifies CASSPAGMNTEAFF.

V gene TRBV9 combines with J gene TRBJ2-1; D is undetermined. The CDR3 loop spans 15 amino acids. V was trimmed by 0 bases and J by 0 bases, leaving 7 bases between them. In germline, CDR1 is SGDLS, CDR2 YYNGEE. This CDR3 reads CASSVAASSYNEQFF. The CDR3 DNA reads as TGTGCCAGCAGCGTAGCGGCGAGCTCCTACAATGAGCAGTTCTTC.

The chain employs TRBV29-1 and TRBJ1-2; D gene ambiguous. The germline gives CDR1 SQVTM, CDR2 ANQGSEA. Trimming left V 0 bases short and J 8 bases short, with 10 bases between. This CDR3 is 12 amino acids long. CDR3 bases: TGCAGCGTTGAAGATCTAAGAAGGGGCTACACCTTC. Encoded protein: CSVEDLRRGYTF. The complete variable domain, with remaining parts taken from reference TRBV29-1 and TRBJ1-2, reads SAVISQKPSRDICQRGTSLTIQCQVDSQVTMMFWYRQQPGQSLTLIATANQGSEATYESGFVIDKFPISRPNLTFSTLTVSNMSPEDSSIYLCSVEDLRRGYTFGSGTRLTVV.

CDR3 in amino acids: CASSGSGRDYNEQFF. The DNA for the CDR3 is TGTGCCAGCAGCGGTAGTGGACGGGACTACAATGAGCAGTTCTTC. This chain uses TRBV9 with TRBJ2-1; possible D gene TRBD2, 5 bases. Germline-derived CDR1 and CDR2 are SGDLS and YYNGEE. This CDR3 region has 15 residues. V lost 3 bases and J 3 bases, leaving 13 bases between the germline ends.

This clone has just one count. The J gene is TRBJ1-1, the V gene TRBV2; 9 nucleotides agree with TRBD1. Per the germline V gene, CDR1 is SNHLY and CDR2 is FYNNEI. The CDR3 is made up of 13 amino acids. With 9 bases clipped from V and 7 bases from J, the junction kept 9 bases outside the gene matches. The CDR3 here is CASTGQGNVEAFF. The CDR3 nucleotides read TGTGCCAGTACGGGACAGGGAAATGTTGAAGCTTTCTTT.

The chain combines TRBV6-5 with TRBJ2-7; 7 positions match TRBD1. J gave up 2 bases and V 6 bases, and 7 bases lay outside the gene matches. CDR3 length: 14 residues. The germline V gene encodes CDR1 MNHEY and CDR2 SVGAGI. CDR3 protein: CASSSGQLAYEQYF. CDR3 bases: TGTGCCAGCAGCTCGGGACAGCTAGCCTACGAGCAGTACTTC.